This TCR beta chain was recorded in a study of blood T cell repertoires in COVID-19. Overall study context: PBMCs, B-cell-depleted T cells, or T cells were the source of the cDNA or gDNA that made up the material.

Participants spanned ages about 18 to 100 years and resided in some 22 US areas. Each participant's cohort was designated according to participant-reported clinical history. Libraries were prepared by immunoSEQ multiplex PCR; TCRdb keeps only in-frame clonotypes and omits some of them. The repertoire consists of 200,000 to 250,000 clones, with approximately 88% occurring once and the leading ten covering around 3.6%. There are 13 residues in the CDR3. CDR1 is PRHDT and CDR2 is FYEKMQ in the germline V gene (reference sequence). V dropped 1 base and J dropped 6 bases, with 9 bases sitting between them.

The receptor comes from a woman younger than 45 who had been exposed to COVID-19. Sample: PBMCs or T cells enriched from blood (not recorded which). The V gene is TRBV13, the J gene TRBJ1-1; the D is unclear. CDR3 sequence: CASSLVLPPEAFF. DNA for the CDR3: TGTGCCAGCAGCTTAGTCCTCCCCCCTGAAGCTTTCTTT.